This T cell receptor (beta chain) came from a study of Graves' ophthalmopathy and Graves' hyperthyroidism. Overall study: At initial diagnosis, peripheral blood was obtained, and this preceded any treatment.

Concerning this clonotype: Its antigen remains unknown.

This CDR3 region has 14 residues. The V and J ends lost 8 bases and 3 bases respectively, with 11 bases between them. Germline values: CDR1 SNHLY, CDR2 FYNNEI. The study's findings and limits: Blood also contained most of the expanded thyroid clonotypes above 0.001 frequency. The model predicted ophthalmopathy progression with 60% to 71% sensitivity and around 72% specificity.

Patients were left out if they had other autoimmune diseases, uncontrolled infections, pregnancy or lactation. The sequenced template was RNA, covering the TCR beta CDR3 region. HTBI primers were employed in first-round RT-PCR, then a second-round multiplex PCR followed. TCRdb re-analysed the multiplex PCR reads in MiXCR, keeping a single row per CDR3 protein. The sample yields about 400,000 distinct CDR3 sequences, roughly 14% seen once. The V call is TRBV2, the J call TRBJ2-6; D is undetermined. The TCR comes from a woman aged 18 to 35 with stable Graves' hyperthyroidism. The sequencing input was peripheral blood. CDR3 sequence (DNA): TGTGCCAGCCGATTCAGTCTTGGGGCCAACGTCCTGACTTTC. Its protein product is CASRFSLGANVLTF.